These T cell receptor beta chains were read from a single sample in a study of shared clonotypes between healthy human individuals. The data were produced by immunoSEQ multiplex PCR, yet TCRdb's version contains in-frame clones alone and is incomplete. In the table there are about 2.4 million clones, roughly 93% of which are singletons. Sequencing input: naive CD4+ T cells from PBMCs. The receptors shown here come from a man aged 18 to 30 in good health. Some clones in this sample may be carry-over from other donors' samples. Each CDR3 is given with its conserved first and last residue. D genes are given only for firm matches. The size entry is marked missing in some rows and otherwise reads once, few, many or a size class.

TRBV29-1,TRBJ2-5,.,.,TGCAGCGTTGAAGAAAGGCAAGAGACCCAGTACTTC,CSVEERQETQYF
TRBV5-6,TRBJ1-2,once,.,TGTGCCAGCAGTCCGAGTCCGGGAGGCTACACCTTC,CASSPSPGGYTF
TRBV6-1,TRBJ2-3,.,.,TGTGCCAGCAGTGAAGCGTTGGCAGCTGATACGCAGTATTTT,CASSEALAADTQYF
TRBV5-4,TRBJ2-5,.,.,TGTGCCAGCAGCTTGGCCTCCCGAGAGACCCAGTACTTC,CASSLASRETQYF
TRBV11-2,TRBJ2-1,.,.,TGTGCCAGCAGCTTAGTAGTCCGAAATACCAATGAGCAGTTCTTC,CASSLVVRNTNEQFF
TRBV7-2,TRBJ2-4,.,.,TGTGCCAGCAGCCCCCCGGAGGGCCCGAACATTCAGTACTTC,CASSPPEGPNIQYF
TRBV2,TRBJ2-5,once,TRBD1,TGTGCCAGCAGTGAACGAGGGGGGACAGGGTGGCAGAAGACCCAGTACTTC,CASSERGGTGWQKTQYF
TRBV5-1,TRBJ1-4,.,.,TGCGCCAGCAGCCTAGGAAGGCCAGCTGAAAAACTGTTTTTT,CASSLGRPAEKLFF
TRBV9,TRBJ2-2,.,.,TGTGCCAGCAGCGGACAGGTCTCGAACACCGGGGAGCTGTTTTTT,CASSGQVSNTGELFF
TRBV10-3,TRBJ1-3,.,.,TGTGCCATCAGGAGGGGGGCTGGAAACACCATATATTTT,CAIRRGAGNTIYF
TRBV6-5,TRBJ2-5,once,TRBD2,TGTGCCAGCAGTAAAGGACTAGCCCGGGAGACCCAGTACTTC,CASSKGLARETQYF
TRBV30,TRBJ1-2,once,.,TGTGCCTGGAGTGTGGCGCTACCCCTCTATGGCTACACCTTC,CAWSVALPLYGYTF
TRBV6-5,TRBJ1-2,.,.,TGTGCCAGCAGTTCAACAGCTAACTATGGCTACACCTTC,CASSSTANYGYTF
TRBV7-2,TRBJ2-1,.,.,TGTGCCAGCAGCTTACAAGGGAGTGGCGAGCAGTTCTTC,CASSLQGSGEQFF
TRBV5-1,TRBJ2-7,.,TRBD2,TGCGCCAGCAGCTGGACTAGCGGGTACTCCTACGAGCAGTACTTC,CASSWTSGYSYEQYF
TRBV7-2,TRBJ2-7,.,TRBD2,TGTGCCAGCAGCTTACTGGGGGGACCTAGCGGGAGCGAGCAGTACTTC,CASSLLGGPSGSEQYF
TRBV6-1,TRBJ1-2,.,.,TGTGCCAGCAGGGGAGGGACGGTTCAAGGAAGGGGCTACACCTTC,CASRGGTVQGRGYTF